Below, 18 T cell receptor beta chains from the same sample are listed, as sequenced in a study of blood T cell repertoires in COVID-19. This table comes from immunoSEQ multiplex PCR, and its TCRdb copy is limited to in-frame clones, with some not included. Of approximately 270,000 clones listed, 80% to 90% were seen once; the top ten hold approximately 2%. The specimen was PBMCs or T cells enriched from blood (not recorded which). The source is a woman aged 50 to 60 who had recovered from COVID-19.

Regarding this clone: This CDR3 is also generated by other DNA sequences in the sample. The V and J genes are TRBV6-5 and TRBJ1-5, with 8 nucleotides matching TRBD1. The germline V gene encodes CDR1 MNHEY and CDR2 SVGAGI. The CDR3 extends over 14 amino acids. The V segment lost 6 bases and the J segment 2 bases; nucleotides outside the gene matches: 3. CDR3 coding DNA: TGTGCCAGCAGACGGACAGGGCGCAATCAGCCCCAGCATTTT. Its protein product is CASRRTGRNQPQHF.

This clone was seen only a few times. V gene TRBV6-4 combines with J gene TRBJ2-7, with 9 bases matching TRBD1. This CDR3 region has 16 residues. Germline lookup yields CDR1 MRHNA and CDR2 SNTAGT. Trimming at V came to 4 bases and at J to 4 bases, leaving 11 bases not matched to a gene. DNA for the CDR3: TGTGCCAGCAGTGTCGAACACCGGACAGGGGTTTACGAGCAGTACTTC. Translating gives CASSVEHRTGVYEQYF.

The gene calls are TRBV28 and TRBJ2-2; 9 bases agree with TRBD2. J was trimmed by 6 bases and V by 4 bases; bases with no gene match: 15. CDR3 length: 18 residues. The germline gives CDR1 MDHEN, CDR2 SYDVKM. CDR3 protein: CASSSGGSGRSGAGELFF. CDR3 sequence (DNA): TGTGCCAGCAGTTCCGGAGGTAGCGGGAGATCGGGGGCCGGGGAGCTGTTTTTT.

The V call is TRBV28, the J call TRBJ2-3, with 10 positions matching TRBD2. The ends lost 4 bases at V and 2 bases at J; junction bases unmatched: 6. The CDR3 loop spans 16 amino acids. Per germline, CDR1 MDHEN and CDR2 SYDVKM. The chain's CDR3 is CASSSLAGETTDTQYF. For the CDR3, the DNA is TGTGCCAGCAGTTCCCTAGCGGGAGAGACCACAGATACGCAGTATTTT.

The chain is built from TRBV5-1 and TRBJ2-1; 10 bases are shared with TRBD2. The V gene end was trimmed by 0 bases and the J gene end by 10 bases; junction bases not matched to a gene: 13. The CDR3 totals 17 residues. Germline CDR1 and CDR2: SGHRS and YFSETQ. As DNA, the CDR3 is TGCGCCAGCAGCTTGGAACCTGTTGGGACTAGCGCCCGGGAGCAGTTCTTC. It encodes CASSLEPVGTSAREQFF.

This clone was found a few times. This chain joins TRBV2 and TRBJ2-3; TRBD2 is a possible D gene (7 bases). The CDR3 is made up of 15 amino acids. CDR1 is SNHLY and CDR2 is FYNNEI in the germline V gene. V was clipped by 7 bases and J by 2 bases, with 16 bases between them. CDR3 protein: CASTRGLADTDTQYF. DNA for the CDR3: TGTGCCAGCACCCGGGGGCTAGCGGACACAGATACGCAGTATTTT.

The chain combines TRBV25-1 with TRBJ2-3, with D perhaps TRBD2 (5 bases). Germline lookup yields CDR1 MGHDK and CDR2 SYGVNS. The V gene lost 6 bases and the J gene lost 5 bases, with 12 bases spanning the gap. The CDR3 extends over 13 amino acids. CDR3 amino acids: CASSEGALDTQYF. CDR3 DNA sequence: TGTGCCAGCAGCGAGGGAGCTTTAGATACGCAGTATTTT.

This clone occurred once. The rearrangement joins TRBV28 to TRBJ1-2; possible D gene TRBD1, 6 bases. Germline CDR1 reads MDHEN; CDR2 reads SYDVKM. With 6 bases removed from V and 7 bases from J, the gap between germline ends came to 21 bases. The CDR3 has 15 residues. This chain's CDR3 is CASREERGGVGGYTF. The CDR3 nucleotides are TGTGCCAGCAGAGAAGAACGGGGGGGCGTCGGTGGCTACACCTTC.

The V call is TRBV4-2, the J call TRBJ2-3; D unclear. The CDR3 runs 16 residues. Germline V lookup: CDR1 LGHNA, CDR2 YNFKEQ. Trimming removed 1 base at V and 5 bases at J, with 16 bases between. The CDR3: CASSQATARTGDTQYF. The CDR3 DNA reads as TGTGCCAGCAGCCAAGCGACTGCCAGAACCGGAGATACGCAGTATTTT.

This chain uses TRBV7-8 with TRBJ1-6; possible D gene TRBD1, 5 bases. V was pared by 0 bases and J by 0 bases, with 12 bases between. Germline V lookup: CDR1 SGHVS, CDR2 FQNEAQ. There are 18 residues in the CDR3. Here the CDR3 reads CASSLAVGGSSYNSPLHF. Written as DNA, the CDR3 is TGTGCCAGCAGCTTAGCGGTTGGGGGGAGCTCCTATAATTCACCCCTCCACTTT.

V usage is TRBV9 and J usage is TRBJ2-4; 10 nucleotides align to TRBD2. V shed 0 bases and J 12 bases; nucleotides not matched to a gene: 6. The CDR3 loop spans 14 amino acids. Germline CDR1 and CDR2: SGDLS and YYNGEE. Written as DNA, the CDR3 is TGTGCCAGCAGCGTAGAAGCGGGAGGGGGTAATCAGTACTTC. Amino acid sequence: CASSVEAGGGNQYF.

The V gene is TRBV9, the J gene TRBJ2-3, with D uncertain. The germline gives CDR1 SGDLS, CDR2 YYNGEE. This CDR3 comprises 14 residues. V was shortened by 2 bases and J by 4 bases, with 11 bases between the two germline ends. CDR3 coding DNA: TGTGCCAGCAGCGTCCTATATAAGTCAGATACGCAGTATTTT. Encoded protein: CASSVLYKSDTQYF. Filled out from reference TRBV9 and TRBJ2-3, the complete variable domain reads DSGVTQTPKHLITATGQRVTLRCSPRSGDLSVYWYQQSLDQGLQFLIQYYNGEERAKGNILERFSAQQFPDLHSELNLSSLELGDSALYFCASSVLYKSDTQYFGPGTRLTVL.

The chain couples TRBV19 to TRBJ2-5; a possible D gene is TRBD2 (6 bases). This CDR3 spans 19 amino acids. Germline V gene lookup returns CDR1 LNHDA and CDR2 SQIVND (reference sequence). V was pared by 7 bases and J by 0 bases, with 27 bases between. CDR3 protein: CASITNPPGSQFDQETQYF. The CDR3 nucleotides read TGTGCCAGTATCACTAACCCCCCCGGGAGCCAATTCGACCAAGAGACCCAGTACTTC.

The chain recombines TRBV5-1 with TRBJ2-6; weak D call: TRBD2 (5 bases). Trimming pared 0 bases from V and 2 bases from J, leaving 12 bases between. This CDR3 spans 17 amino acids. CDR1 is SGHRS and CDR2 is YFSETQ in the germline V gene. CDR3 loop: CASSLAAGVPGANVLTF. In DNA form, the CDR3 reads TGCGCCAGCAGCTTGGCGGCGGGTGTACCTGGGGCCAACGTCCTGACTTTC.

The V gene is TRBV27, the J gene TRBJ1-3, with TRBD1 matching 7 bases. Looked up from germline, CDR1 is MNHEY and CDR2 is SMNVEV (reference sequence). Trimming took 2 bases from V and 4 from J; bases not matched to a gene: 14. The CDR3 loop spans 18 amino acids. CDR3 amino acids: CASSLRGHRGLQGNTIYF. The CDR3, as DNA: TGTGCCAGCAGTTTACGCGGGCACAGGGGACTCCAGGGAAACACCATATATTTT.

This clone has only one observation. Other DNA sequences from this sample encode an identical CDR3 as well. This chain links TRBV6-5 with TRBJ2-7; D might be TRBD2 (5 bases). Germline V gene sequence: CDR1 MNHEY, CDR2 SVGAGI. The CDR3 length is 14 residues. Trimming left V 2 bases short and J 0 bases short, with 8 bases between. CDR3 in DNA: TGTGCCAGCAGTTACAGCGGCTTCTCCTACGAGCAGTACTTC. Amino acid sequence: CASSYSGFSYEQYF.

V usage is TRBV5-1 and J usage is TRBJ2-7, with a weak D call TRBD1 (6 bases). V lost 4 bases, J lost 6 bases, and 11 bases lay in between. The CDR3 totals 12 residues. The V gene's germline CDR1 is SGHRS and CDR2 YFSETQ. CDR3 DNA sequence: TGCGCCAGCAGCGTTGCCAGGGGCGAGCAGTACTTC. Residues: CASSVARGEQYF.

The genes are TRBV5-1 and TRBJ2-1; 9 bases are a match to TRBD2. CDR1 SGHRS and CDR2 YFSETQ come from the germline V gene. This CDR3 region has 15 residues. Germline trimming cut 5 bases from V and 6 bases from J; bases unmatched to any gene: 9. CDR3 coding DNA: TGCGCCAGCAGTTTAGCGGGAGTAGTGGGCAATGAGCAGTTCTTC. Its protein is CASSLAGVVGNEQFF.